This T cell receptor (beta chain) was obtained from a study of blood T cell repertoires in COVID-19. Method: immunoSEQ multiplex PCR; TCRdb's copy keeps in-frame clones and lacks some. This table holds tens of thousands of clones, just over 85% found once. V lost 6 bases to trimming and J lost 7 bases, with 13 bases between them. The CDR3 is 13 residues long. The germline V gene encodes CDR1 MNHEY and CDR2 SVGAGI. Sequencing input: peripheral blood. This clonotype was obtained from a woman in her seventies with active COVID-19. The V call is TRBV6-5, the J call TRBJ1-5; D ambiguous. The CDR3 sequence: CASRGRGGQPQHF. CDR3 nucleotide sequence: TGTGCCAGCAGGGGTCGGGGTGGCCAGCCCCAGCATTTT.